Listed below are T cell receptor beta chains from one sample, sequenced in a study of cytomegalovirus exposure and HLA in healthy donors. Produced via immunoSEQ multiplex PCR; TCRdb's table is partial and in-frame only. The table shows around 100,000 clones, with 75% occurring only once. What was sequenced was PBMCs. These TCRs come from a man aged 45-60 years in good health and CMV-seronegative. CDR3s include the opening cysteine and the closing phenylalanine or tryptophan. The D gene is left open where the match is weak.

TRBV6-1	.	TRBJ1-5	CASSDTWSSNQPQHF
TRBV28	.	TRBJ2-7	CASSPFNTHEQYF
TRBV7-2	TRBD2	TRBJ2-5	CASSLGLTSGRETQYF
TRBV4-1	.	TRBJ1-5	CASSQEVGDSNQPQHF
TRBV28	.	TRBJ1-5	CASSPSQGSGPQHF
TRBV4-2	.	TRBJ2-7	CASSLKADYEQYF
TRBV30	.	TRBJ1-2	CAWSGGQSFYGYTF
TRBV7-3	.	TRBJ2-7	CASSFPRRVQTEQYF
TRBV5-1	TRBD1	TRBJ1-6	CASSLVVSGQGKSPLHF
TRBV6-1	.	TRBJ2-5	CASSEGGTDQETQYF
TRBV9	.	TRBJ1-2	CASSVGEQGRGYTF
TRBV28	TRBD1	TRBJ1-2	CALSGDRVDGYTF
TRBV14	TRBD2	TRBJ2-1	CASSHSGTGSYNEQFF
TRBV19	TRBD1	TRBJ1-2	CASNKGQDNYGYTF
TRBV7-8	TRBD1	TRBJ2-6	CASSPHGQGGYAGANVLTF
TRBV5-1	.	TRBJ1-1	CASSAGFMNTEAFF
TRBV5-1	.	TRBJ2-5	CASSLLPSTGETQYF
TRBV11-3	TRBD1	TRBJ1-1	CASSLGLDREAFF
TRBV19	TRBD2	TRBJ2-7	CASSPGTNSYEQYF
TRBV27	.	TRBJ2-7	CASSFKTDPTYEQYF
TRBV5-1	TRBD1	TRBJ2-7	CASSSIRGQGPREQYF
TRBV19	.	TRBJ1-5	CASSTSPPGQPQHF
TRBV5-4	.	TRBJ1-1	CASSTGQLNTEAFF
TRBV28	TRBD2	TRBJ2-3	CASSLATSGTGDTQYF
TRBV15	.	TRBJ2-3	CATSPPPAAPIFTDTQYF
TRBV4-3	.	TRBJ2-7	CASSQDLNTFAYEQYF
TRBV28	TRBD1	TRBJ2-7	CASSSPGQGKQYF
TRBV7-2	.	TRBJ2-3	CASSRARDTQYF
TRBV5-3	TRBD1	TRBJ1-1	CARSIRGRGEAFF
TRBV28	TRBD1	TRBJ1-2	CASSSGTAANYGYTF
TRBV19	.	TRBJ2-1	CASSAGSYNEQFF
TRBV7-3	TRBD2	TRBJ2-1	CASSLRLAGGRDEQFF
TRBV28	.	TRBJ1-5	CASSSQNQPQHF
TRBV9	.	TRBJ1-2	CASSVKTGFYGYTF
TRBV25-1	TRBD1	TRBJ2-7	CASRGQITYEQYF
TRBV9	TRBD2	TRBJ2-3	CASSTQAGGWGTDTQYF
TRBV19	TRBD1	TRBJ1-1	CASSLLRGARVEAFF
TRBV2	TRBD1	TRBJ1-3	CASRLGQGGNTIYF
TRBV30	.	TRBJ2-5	CAWTRGEETQYF
TRBV6-1	.	TRBJ2-5	CASRGSVGRETQYF
TRBV5-1	.	TRBJ2-3	CASSFSGESTDTQYF
TRBV28	.	TRBJ2-7	CASSQTGRPYEQYF
TRBV5-4	TRBD2	TRBJ2-1	CASSKASLAESYNEQFF
TRBV2	.	TRBJ1-1	CASSESRQGSVDTEAFF
TRBV4-2	TRBD2	TRBJ2-7	CASSQTSAGGVGEQYF
TRBV19	TRBD1	TRBJ1-2	CASSQGGAEIYGYTF
TRBV5-8	.	TRBJ1-1	CASRESGGRVNTEAFF
TRBV28	TRBD2	TRBJ2-7	CASSSLIYYLAGVDYEQYF
TRBV28	.	TRBJ1-2	CASSLGRDYTF
TRBV28	.	TRBJ1-5	CASSPRGNQPQHF
TRBV7-7	TRBD1	.	CASSRGTGYEQYF